The rows below give T cell receptor beta chains drawn from one sample of a study of vaccination and CD4 T cells after COVID-19. Their antigens remain unidentified. TCRdb re-called the PCR reads with MiXCR, one entry per CDR3 protein. The data contain some 16,000 distinct CDR3 sequences, 35% to 45% of them seen just once; the ten biggest clones take up over 10%. The specimen sequenced was CD4+ T cells from blood, cultured in vitro. The receptors here all came from a human donor who had recovered from COVID-19. Both conserved end residues are part of each CDR3. D genes are given only for firm matches. Clone sizes are given selectively: once, few, many, or a class where the clone is expanded.

abundance	d_gene	v_gene	j_gene	CDR3aa	CDR3nt
-	TRBD2	TRBV2	TRBJ2-3	CASAPSLSGRNTDTQYF	TGTGCCAGCGCCCCGTCCCTTAGCGGGAGAAACACAGATACGCAGTATTTT
-	-	TRBV20-1	TRBJ2-7	CSARSQGDLGEQYF	TGCAGTGCTAGGTCGCAGGGAGATCTCGGCGAGCAGTACTTC
-	TRBD2	TRBV20-1	TRBJ2-1	CSARDTLAGPYNEQFF	TGCAGTGCTAGAGATACGCTAGCGGGTCCGTACAATGAGCAGTTCTTC
few	TRBD2	TRBV20-1	TRBJ2-5	CSARDLAGYQETQYF	TGCAGTGCTAGAGATCTAGCGGGGTACCAAGAGACCCAGTACTTC
-	TRBD1	TRBV3-1	TRBJ1-5	CASSLGTGDRPQHF	TGTGCCAGCAGCCTAGGGACAGGGGATCGGCCCCAGCATTTT
-	-	TRBV24-1	TRBJ2-1	CATSDFGRDNEQFF	TGTGCCACCAGTGATTTTGGCAGGGATAATGAGCAGTTCTTC
-	-	TRBV11-2	TRBJ1-2	CASSPGPDYGYTF	TGTGCCAGCAGCCCAGGACCGGACTATGGCTACACCTTC
-	TRBD1	TRBV12-3/TRBV12-4	TRBJ2-3	CASSLRAGGRDTQYF	TGTGCCAGCAGTTTGAGGGCAGGGGGCAGAGATACGCAGTATTTT
-	-	TRBV5-1	TRBJ2-3	CASSLALQGTDTQYF	TGCGCCAGCAGCTTGGCCCTCCAGGGAACAGATACGCAGTATTTT
few	TRBD1	TRBV19	TRBJ1-3	CASSRDRSSGNTIYF	TGTGCCAGTAGTAGGGACAGGAGCTCTGGAAACACCATATATTTT
-	TRBD1	TRBV20-1	TRBJ2-5	CSARDLGRGQETQYF	TGCAGTGCTAGAGATCTCGGCAGGGGGCAAGAGACCCAGTACTTC
-	-	TRBV3-1	TRBJ2-5	CASSQDQSGPKGETQYF	TGTGCCAGCAGCCAGGACCAGAGCGGACCGAAAGGGGAGACCCAGTACTTC
-	TRBD1	TRBV20-1	TRBJ1-6	CSVSSTRQGGPNSPLHF	TGCAGTGTTTCTTCCACCCGACAGGGAGGCCCTAATTCACCCCTCCACTTT
-	-	TRBV6-1	TRBJ1-1	CASSDFGVVTEAFF	TGTGCCAGCAGTGATTTTGGGGTGGTCACTGAAGCTTTCTTT
-	-	TRBV7-2	TRBJ2-3	CASSLMGNHAGTDTQYF	TGTGCCAGCAGCTTAATGGGCAACCATGCCGGCACAGATACGCAGTATTTT
-	-	TRBV6-2/TRBV6-3	TRBJ2-5	CASSYLTQETQYF	TGTGCCAGCAGTTACTTGACCCAAGAGACCCAGTACTTC
-	TRBD1	TRBV15	TRBJ2-7	CATSRDRGYSYEQYF	TGTGCCACCAGCAGAGACAGGGGGTACTCCTACGAGCAGTACTTC
few	-	TRBV20-1	TRBJ2-1	CSATFGAQRFF	TGCAGTGCTACCTTTGGAGCCCAGAGGTTCTTC
-	TRBD2	TRBV23-1	TRBJ2-1	CASSPGLAGCSEQFF	TGCGCCAGCAGCCCGGGACTAGCGGGATGCTCCGAGCAGTTCTTC
-	-	TRBV20-1	TRBJ2-5	CSASTGGPVKTQYF	TGCAGTGCTAGTACAGGAGGGCCAGTAAAGACCCAGTACTTC
few	-	TRBV10-3	TRBJ2-2	CAISELDSSNTGELFF	TGTGCCATCAGTGAGTTAGACAGTTCGAACACCGGGGAGCTGTTTTTT
-	-	TRBV4-2	TRBJ1-5	CASSHVWGRENNQPQHF	TGTGCCAGCAGCCATGTTTGGGGACGGGAGAACAATCAGCCCCAGCATTTT
few	-	TRBV10-3	TRBJ1-2	CAISDNRELNYGYTF	TGTGCCATCAGCGACAACAGGGAGCTCAACTATGGCTACACCTTC
-	TRBD2	TRBV28	TRBJ2-7	CASSSNSPRLAVYYEQYF	TGTGCCAGCAGTTCGAATAGCCCGAGGCTAGCGGTATACTACGAGCAGTACTTC
few	-	TRBV28	TRBJ2-3	CASSPLETSTDTQYF	TGTGCCAGCAGCCCACTAGAGACTAGCACAGATACGCAGTATTTT
-	-	TRBV28	TRBJ2-7	CASSFLDRLSSYEQYF	TGTGCCAGCAGTTTCCTGGACAGACTGAGCTCCTACGAGCAGTACTTC
-	TRBD1	TRBV5-1	TRBJ2-5	CASSGAPGQVQETQYF	TGCGCCAGCAGCGGAGCCCCGGGACAGGTGCAAGAGACCCAGTACTTC